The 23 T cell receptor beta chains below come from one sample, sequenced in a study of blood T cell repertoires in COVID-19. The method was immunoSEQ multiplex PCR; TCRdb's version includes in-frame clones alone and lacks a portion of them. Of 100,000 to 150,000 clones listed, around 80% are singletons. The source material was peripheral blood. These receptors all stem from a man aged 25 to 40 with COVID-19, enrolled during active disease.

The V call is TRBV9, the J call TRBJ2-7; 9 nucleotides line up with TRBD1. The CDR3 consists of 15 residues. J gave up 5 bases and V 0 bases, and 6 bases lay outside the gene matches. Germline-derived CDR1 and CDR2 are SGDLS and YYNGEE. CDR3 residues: CASSVAGTGLDEQYF. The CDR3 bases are TGTGCCAGCAGCGTAGCTGGGACAGGGCTCGACGAGCAGTACTTC.

CDR3 amino acids: CASSSAGGGSYEQYF. CDR3 in DNA: TGTGCCAGCAGTTCAGCGGGAGGGGGTTCCTACGAGCAGTACTTC. The chain couples TRBV11-3 to TRBJ2-7; 10 bases fit TRBD2. Germline V gives CDR1 SGHNT, CDR2 YENEEA. V shed 6 bases and J 1 base; nucleotides not matched to a gene: 6. The length of the CDR3 is 15 residues.

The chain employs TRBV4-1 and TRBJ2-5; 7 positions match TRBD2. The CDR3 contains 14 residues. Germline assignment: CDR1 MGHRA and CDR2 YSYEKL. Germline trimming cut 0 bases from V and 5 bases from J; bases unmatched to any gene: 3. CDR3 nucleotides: TGCGCCAGCAGCCAAGAAGCGGGGTACGAGACCCAGTACTTC. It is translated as CASSQEAGYETQYF.

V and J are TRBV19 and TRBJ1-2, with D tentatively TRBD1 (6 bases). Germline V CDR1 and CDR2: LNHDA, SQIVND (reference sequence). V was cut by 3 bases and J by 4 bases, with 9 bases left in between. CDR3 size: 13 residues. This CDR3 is CASSIPTGYGYTF. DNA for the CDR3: TGTGCCAGTAGTATCCCGACAGGCTATGGCTACACCTTC. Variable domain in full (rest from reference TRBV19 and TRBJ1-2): DGGITQSPKYLFRKEGQNVTLSCEQNLNHDAMYWYRQDPGQGLRLIYYSQIVNDFQKGDIAEGYSVSREKKESFPLTVTSAQKNPTAFYLCASSIPTGYGYTFGSGTRLTVV.

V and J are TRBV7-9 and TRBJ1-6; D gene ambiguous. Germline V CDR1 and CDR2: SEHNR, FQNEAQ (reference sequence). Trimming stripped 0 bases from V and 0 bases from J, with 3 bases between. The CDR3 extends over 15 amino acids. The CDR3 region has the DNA TGTGCCAGCAGCTTAGCTAGCTCCTATAATTCACCCCTCCACTTT. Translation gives CASSLASSYNSPLHF.

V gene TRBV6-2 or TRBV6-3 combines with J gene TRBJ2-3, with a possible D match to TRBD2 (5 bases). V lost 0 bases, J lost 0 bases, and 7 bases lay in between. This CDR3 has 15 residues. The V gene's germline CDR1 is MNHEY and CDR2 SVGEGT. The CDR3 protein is CASSYSSASTDTQYF. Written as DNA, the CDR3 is TGTGCCAGCAGTTACTCTAGCGCCAGCACAGATACGCAGTATTTT.

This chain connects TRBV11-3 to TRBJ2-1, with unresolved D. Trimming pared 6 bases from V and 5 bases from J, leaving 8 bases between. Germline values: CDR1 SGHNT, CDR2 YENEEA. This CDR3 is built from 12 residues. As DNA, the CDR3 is TGTGCCAGCAGGAGTCGCGACAATGAGCAGTTCTTC. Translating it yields CASRSRDNEQFF.

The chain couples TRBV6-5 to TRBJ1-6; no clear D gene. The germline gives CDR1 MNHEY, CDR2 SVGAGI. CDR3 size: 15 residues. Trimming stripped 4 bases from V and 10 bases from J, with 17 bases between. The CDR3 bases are TGTGCCAGCAGTTCCATATACGGGAATGGATCACCCCTCCACTTT. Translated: CASSSIYGNGSPLHF.

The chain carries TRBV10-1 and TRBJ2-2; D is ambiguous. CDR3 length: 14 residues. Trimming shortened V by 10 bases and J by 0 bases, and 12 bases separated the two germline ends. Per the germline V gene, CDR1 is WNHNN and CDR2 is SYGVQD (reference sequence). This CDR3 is CATQSASNTGELFF. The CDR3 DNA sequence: TGCGCCACCCAGTCAGCGTCGAACACCGGGGAGCTGTTTTTT.

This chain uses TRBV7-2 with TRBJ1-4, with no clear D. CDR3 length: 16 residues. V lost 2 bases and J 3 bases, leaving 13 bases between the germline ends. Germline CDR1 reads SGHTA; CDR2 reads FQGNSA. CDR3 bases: TGTGCCAGCAGCTTAAGTAGGATCGCGGCTAATGAAAAACTGTTTTTT. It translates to CASSLSRIAANEKLFF. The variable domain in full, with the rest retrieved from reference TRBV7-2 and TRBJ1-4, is GAGVSQSPSNKVTEKGKDVELRCDPISGHTALYWYRQSLGQGLEFLIYFQGNSAPDKSGLPSDRFSAERTGGSVSTLTIQRTQQEDSAVYLCASSLSRIAANEKLFFGSGTQLSVL.

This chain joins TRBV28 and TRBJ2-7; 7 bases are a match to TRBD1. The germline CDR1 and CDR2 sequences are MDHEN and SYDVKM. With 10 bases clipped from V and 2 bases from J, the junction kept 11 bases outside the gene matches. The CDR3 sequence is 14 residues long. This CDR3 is CATGQDRFTYEQYF. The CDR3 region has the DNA TGTGCCACCGGGCAGGACAGGTTTACCTACGAGCAGTACTTC.

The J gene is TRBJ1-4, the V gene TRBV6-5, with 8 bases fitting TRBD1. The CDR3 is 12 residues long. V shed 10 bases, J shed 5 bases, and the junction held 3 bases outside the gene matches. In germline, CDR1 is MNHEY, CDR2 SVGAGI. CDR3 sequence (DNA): TGTGCCACGGGACAGGAGAATGAAAAACTGTTTTTT. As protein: CATGQENEKLFF.

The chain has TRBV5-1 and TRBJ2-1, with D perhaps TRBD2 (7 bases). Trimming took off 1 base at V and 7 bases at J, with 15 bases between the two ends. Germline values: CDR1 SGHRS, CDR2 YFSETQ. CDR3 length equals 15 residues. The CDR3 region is CASSLSVGGPNEQFF. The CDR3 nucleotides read TGCGCCAGCAGCTTGTCTGTGGGGGGGCCTAATGAGCAGTTCTTC. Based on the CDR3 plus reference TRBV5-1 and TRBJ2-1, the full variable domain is KAGVTQTPRYLIKTRGQQVTLSCSPISGHRSVSWYQQTPGQGLQFLFEYFSETQRNKGNFPGRFSGRQFSNSRSEMNVSTLELGDSALYLCASSLSVGGPNEQFFGPGTRLTVL.

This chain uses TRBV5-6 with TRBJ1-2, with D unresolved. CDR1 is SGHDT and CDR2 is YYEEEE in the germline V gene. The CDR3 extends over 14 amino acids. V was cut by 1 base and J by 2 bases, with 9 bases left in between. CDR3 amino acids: CASSLLQFNYGYTF. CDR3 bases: TGTGCCAGCAGCTTGTTACAGTTCAACTATGGCTACACCTTC.

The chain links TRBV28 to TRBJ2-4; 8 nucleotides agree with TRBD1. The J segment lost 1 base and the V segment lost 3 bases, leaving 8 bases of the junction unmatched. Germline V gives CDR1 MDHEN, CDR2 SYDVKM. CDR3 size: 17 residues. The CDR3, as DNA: TGTGCCAGCAGTTTTGGCCTACAGGGGGATGCCAAAAACATTCAGTACTTC. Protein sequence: CASSFGLQGDAKNIQYF.

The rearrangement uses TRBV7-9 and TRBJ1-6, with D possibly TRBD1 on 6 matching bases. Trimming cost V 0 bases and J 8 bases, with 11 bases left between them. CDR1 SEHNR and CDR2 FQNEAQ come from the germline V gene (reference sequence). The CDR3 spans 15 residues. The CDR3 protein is CASSLAQGDHSPLHF. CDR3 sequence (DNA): TGTGCCAGCAGCTTAGCACAGGGCGATCATTCACCCCTCCACTTT.

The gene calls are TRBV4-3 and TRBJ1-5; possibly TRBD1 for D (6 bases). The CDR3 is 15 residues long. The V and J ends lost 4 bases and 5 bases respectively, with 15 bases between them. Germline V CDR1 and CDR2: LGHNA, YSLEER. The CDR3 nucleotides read TGCGCCAGCAGCCCAAAAGCAGGGGCTGATCAGCCCCAGCATTTT. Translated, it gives CASSPKAGADQPQHF.

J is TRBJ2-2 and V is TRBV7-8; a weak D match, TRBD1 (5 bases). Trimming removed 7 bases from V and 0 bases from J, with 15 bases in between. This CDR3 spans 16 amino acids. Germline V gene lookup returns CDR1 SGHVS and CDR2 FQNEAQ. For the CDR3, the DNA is TGTGCCAGCACTCCGTACAGGATCGCGAACACCGGGGAGCTGTTTTTT. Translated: CASTPYRIANTGELFF.

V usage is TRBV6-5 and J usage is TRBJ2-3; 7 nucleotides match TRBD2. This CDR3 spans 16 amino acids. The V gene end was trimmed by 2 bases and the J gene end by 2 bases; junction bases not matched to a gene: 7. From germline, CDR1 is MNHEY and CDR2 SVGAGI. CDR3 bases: TGTGCCAGCAGTTACACCGGGACTACCGTCACAGATACGCAGTATTTT. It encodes CASSYTGTTVTDTQYF.

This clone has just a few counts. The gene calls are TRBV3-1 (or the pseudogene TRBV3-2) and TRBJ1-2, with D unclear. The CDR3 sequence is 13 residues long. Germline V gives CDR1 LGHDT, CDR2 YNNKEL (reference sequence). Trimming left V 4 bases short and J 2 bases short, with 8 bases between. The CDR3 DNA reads TGTGCCAGCAGCCCCCGGGGAAACTATGGCTACACCTTC. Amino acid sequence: CASSPRGNYGYTF.

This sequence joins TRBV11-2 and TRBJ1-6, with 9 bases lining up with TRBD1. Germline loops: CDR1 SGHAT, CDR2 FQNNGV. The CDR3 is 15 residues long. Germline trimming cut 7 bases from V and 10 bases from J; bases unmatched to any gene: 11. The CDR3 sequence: CASNLLTGGRSPLHF. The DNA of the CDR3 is TGTGCCAGCAACCTCCTAACAGGGGGCAGATCACCCCTCCACTTT.

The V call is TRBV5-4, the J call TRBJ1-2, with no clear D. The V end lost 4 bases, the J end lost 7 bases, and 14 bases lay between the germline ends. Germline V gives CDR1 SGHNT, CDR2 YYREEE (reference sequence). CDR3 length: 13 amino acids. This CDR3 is CASSPWSGSGYTF. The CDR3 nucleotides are TGTGCCAGCAGCCCCTGGTCGGGGAGTGGCTACACCTTC.

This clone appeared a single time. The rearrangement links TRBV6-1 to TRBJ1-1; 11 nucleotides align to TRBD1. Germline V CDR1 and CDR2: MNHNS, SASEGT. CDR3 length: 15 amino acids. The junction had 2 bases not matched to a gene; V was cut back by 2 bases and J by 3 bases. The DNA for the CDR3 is TGTGCCAGCAGTGAATTGGGACAGGGGGACACTGAAGCTTTCTTT. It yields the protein CASSELGQGDTEAFF.